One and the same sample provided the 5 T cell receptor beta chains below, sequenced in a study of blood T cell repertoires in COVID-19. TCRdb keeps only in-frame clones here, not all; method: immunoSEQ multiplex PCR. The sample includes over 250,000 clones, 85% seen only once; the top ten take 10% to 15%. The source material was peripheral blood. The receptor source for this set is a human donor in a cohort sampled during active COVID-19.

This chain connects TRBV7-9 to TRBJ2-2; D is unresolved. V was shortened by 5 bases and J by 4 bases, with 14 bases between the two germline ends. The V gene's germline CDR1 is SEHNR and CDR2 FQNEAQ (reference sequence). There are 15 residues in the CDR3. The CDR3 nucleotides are TGTGCCAGCAGCGTCTACGCCTCGGGCACCGGGGAGCTGTTTTTT. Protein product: CASSVYASGTGELFF.

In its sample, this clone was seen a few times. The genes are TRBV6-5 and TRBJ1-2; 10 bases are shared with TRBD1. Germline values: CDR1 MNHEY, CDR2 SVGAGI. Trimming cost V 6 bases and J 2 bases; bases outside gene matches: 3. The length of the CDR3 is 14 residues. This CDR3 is CASRLDRGNYGYTF. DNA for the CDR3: TGTGCCAGCAGGCTGGACAGGGGGAACTATGGCTACACCTTC.

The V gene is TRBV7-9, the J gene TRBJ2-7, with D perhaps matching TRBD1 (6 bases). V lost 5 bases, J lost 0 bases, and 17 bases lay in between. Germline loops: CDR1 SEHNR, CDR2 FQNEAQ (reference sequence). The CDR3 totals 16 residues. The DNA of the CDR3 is TGTGCCAGCAGCGACCAGGGGCGAATAAGCTCCTACGAGCAGTACTTC. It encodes CASSDQGRISSYEQYF.

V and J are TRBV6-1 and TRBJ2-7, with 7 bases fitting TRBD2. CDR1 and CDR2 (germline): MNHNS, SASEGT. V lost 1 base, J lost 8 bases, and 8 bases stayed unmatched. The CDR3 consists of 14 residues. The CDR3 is CASSEGASGLQQYF. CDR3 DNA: TGTGCCAGCAGTGAAGGGGCTAGCGGCCTCCAGCAGTACTTC.

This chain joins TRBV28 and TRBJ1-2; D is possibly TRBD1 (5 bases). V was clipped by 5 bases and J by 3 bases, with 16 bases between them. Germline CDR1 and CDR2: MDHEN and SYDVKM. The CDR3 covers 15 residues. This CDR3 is CASSSVDRRYYGYTF. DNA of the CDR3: TGTGCCAGCAGTAGTGTAGACAGACGTTACTATGGCTACACCTTC.